This T cell receptor (beta chain) emerged from a study of cytomegalovirus exposure and HLA in healthy donors. For the study at large: A later analysis reported the same platform for the 100 to 150 validation repertoires and the roughly 700 first-cohort repertoires.

Profiling relied on immunoSEQ multiplex PCR, and the TCRdb table lists in-frame clones only, not all of them. The repertoire has tens of thousands of clones, roughly nine tenths of them found once; the top ten carry approximately 1.2%. This clone was seen only a few times. The target antigen is unknown. This CDR3 region has 17 residues. The germline gives CDR1 SGHNT, CDR2 YYREEE (reference sequence). Trimming removed 1 base from V and 8 bases from J; junction bases left unmatched: 8. Study findings and constraints: The TCR clusters that emerged in the first cohort tended, a later analysis found, to co-occur in the 120 or so validation repertoires. Some TCR beta chains (about 170 of them) were listed as cytomegalovirus-associated.

The receptor was isolated from a woman under 30 in good health and CMV-seronegative. The rearrangement uses TRBV5-4 and TRBJ2-4, with TRBD2 identical over 14 bases. Sequenced: PBMCs. CDR3 residues: CASSLRLAGGMEDIQYF. CDR3 nucleotide sequence: TGTGCCAGCAGCTTGAGACTAGCGGGAGGGATGGAGGACATTCAGTACTTC.